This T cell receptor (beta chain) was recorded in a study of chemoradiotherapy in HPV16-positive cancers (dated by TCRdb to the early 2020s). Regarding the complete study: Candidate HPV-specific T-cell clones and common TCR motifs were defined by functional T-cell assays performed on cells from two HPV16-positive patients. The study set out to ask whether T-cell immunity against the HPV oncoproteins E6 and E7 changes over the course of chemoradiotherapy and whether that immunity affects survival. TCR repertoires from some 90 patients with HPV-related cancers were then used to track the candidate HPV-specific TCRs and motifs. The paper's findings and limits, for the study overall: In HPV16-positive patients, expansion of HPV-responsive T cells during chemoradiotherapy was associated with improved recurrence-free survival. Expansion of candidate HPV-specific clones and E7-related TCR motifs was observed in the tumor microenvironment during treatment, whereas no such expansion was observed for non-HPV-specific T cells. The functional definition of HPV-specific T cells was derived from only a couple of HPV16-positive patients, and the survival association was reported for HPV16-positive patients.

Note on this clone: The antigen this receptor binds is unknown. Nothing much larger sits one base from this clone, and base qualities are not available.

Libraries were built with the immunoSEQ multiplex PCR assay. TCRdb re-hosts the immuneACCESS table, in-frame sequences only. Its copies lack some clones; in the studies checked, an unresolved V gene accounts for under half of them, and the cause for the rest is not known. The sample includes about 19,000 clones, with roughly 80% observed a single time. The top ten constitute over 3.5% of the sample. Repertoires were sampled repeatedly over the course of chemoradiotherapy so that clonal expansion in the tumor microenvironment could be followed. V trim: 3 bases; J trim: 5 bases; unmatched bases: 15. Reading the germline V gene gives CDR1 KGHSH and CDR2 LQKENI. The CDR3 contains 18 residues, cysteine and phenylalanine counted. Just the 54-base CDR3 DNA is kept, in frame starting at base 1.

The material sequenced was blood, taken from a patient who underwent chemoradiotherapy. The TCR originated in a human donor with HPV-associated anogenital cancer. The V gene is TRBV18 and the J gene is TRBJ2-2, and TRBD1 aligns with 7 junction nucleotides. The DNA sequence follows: TGTGCCAGCTCACCTAGACCACCGACAGGGCTTCTTACCGGGGAGCTGTTTTTT. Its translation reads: CASSPRPPTGLLTGELFF.